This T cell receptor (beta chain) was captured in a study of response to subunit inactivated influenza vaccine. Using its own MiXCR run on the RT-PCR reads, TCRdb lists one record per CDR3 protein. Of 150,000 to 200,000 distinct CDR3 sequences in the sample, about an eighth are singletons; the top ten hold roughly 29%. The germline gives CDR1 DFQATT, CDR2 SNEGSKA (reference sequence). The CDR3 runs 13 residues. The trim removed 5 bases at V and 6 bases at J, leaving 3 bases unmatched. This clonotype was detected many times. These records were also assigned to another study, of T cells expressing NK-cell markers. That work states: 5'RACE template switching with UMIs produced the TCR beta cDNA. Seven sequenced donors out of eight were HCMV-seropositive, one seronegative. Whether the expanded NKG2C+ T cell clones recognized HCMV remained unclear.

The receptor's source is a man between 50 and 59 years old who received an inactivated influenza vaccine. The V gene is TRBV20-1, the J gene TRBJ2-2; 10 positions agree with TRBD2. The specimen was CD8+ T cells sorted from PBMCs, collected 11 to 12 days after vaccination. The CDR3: CSALAGEAGELFF. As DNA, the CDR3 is TGCAGTGCTCTAGCGGGAGAAGCCGGGGAGCTGTTTTTT.